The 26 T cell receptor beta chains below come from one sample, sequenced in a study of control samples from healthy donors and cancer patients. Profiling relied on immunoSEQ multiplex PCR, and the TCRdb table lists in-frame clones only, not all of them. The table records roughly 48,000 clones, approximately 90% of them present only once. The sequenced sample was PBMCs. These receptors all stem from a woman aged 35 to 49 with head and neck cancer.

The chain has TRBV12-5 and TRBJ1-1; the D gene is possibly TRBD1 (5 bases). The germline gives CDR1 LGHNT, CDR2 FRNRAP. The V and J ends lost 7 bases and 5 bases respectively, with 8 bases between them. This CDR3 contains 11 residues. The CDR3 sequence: CASAGGTEAFF. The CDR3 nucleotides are TGTGCTAGTGCTGGGGGGACTGAAGCTTTCTTT.

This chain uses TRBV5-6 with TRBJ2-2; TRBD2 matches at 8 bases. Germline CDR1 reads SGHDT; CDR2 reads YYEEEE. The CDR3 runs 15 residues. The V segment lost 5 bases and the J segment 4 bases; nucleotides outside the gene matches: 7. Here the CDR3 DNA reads TGTGCCAGCAGGGAAAGCGGGAGAGCCACCGGGGAGCTGTTTTTT. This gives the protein CASRESGRATGELFF.

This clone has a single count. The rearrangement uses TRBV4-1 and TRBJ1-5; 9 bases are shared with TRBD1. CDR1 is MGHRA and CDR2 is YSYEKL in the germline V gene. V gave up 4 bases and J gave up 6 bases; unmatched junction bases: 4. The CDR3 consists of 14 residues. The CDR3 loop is CASSPDRGGQPQHF. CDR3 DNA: TGCGCCAGCAGCCCGGACAGGGGAGGTCAGCCCCAGCATTTT.

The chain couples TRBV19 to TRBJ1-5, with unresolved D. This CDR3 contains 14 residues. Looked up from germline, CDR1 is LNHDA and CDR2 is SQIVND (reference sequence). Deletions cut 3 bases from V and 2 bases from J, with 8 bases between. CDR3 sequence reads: CASSIISGNQPQHF. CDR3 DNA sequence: TGTGCCAGTAGTATTATTTCTGGCAATCAGCCCCAGCATTTT.

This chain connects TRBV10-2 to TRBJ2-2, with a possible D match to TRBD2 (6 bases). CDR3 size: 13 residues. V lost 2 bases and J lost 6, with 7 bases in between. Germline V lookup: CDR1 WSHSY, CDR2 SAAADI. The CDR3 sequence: CASSEGGAGELFF. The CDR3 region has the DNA TGCGCCAGCAGTGAGGGAGGGGCCGGGGAGCTGTTTTTT.

CDR3 sequence reads: CASSPLPALEQYF. As DNA, the CDR3 is TGTGCCAGCAGCCCCCTACCCGCTCTCGAGCAGTACTTC. The chain couples TRBV7-9 to TRBJ2-7; D remains unclear. There are 13 residues in the CDR3. The V gene's germline CDR1 is SEHNR and CDR2 FQNEAQ (reference sequence). Trimming left V 5 bases short and J 6 bases short, with 14 bases between.

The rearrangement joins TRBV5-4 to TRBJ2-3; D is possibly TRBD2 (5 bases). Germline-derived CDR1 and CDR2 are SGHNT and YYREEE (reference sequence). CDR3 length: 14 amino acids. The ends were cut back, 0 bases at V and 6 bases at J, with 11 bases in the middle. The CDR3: CASSLGSVGDTQYF. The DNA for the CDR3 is TGTGCCAGCAGCTTGGGTAGCGTTGGGGATACGCAGTATTTT.

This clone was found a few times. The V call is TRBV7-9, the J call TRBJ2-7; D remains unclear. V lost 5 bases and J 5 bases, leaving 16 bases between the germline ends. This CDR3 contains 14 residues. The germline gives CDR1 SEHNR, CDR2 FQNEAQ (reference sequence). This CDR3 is CASSVSFGKHEQYF. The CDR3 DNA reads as TGTGCCAGCAGCGTAAGCTTCGGAAAGCACGAGCAGTACTTC.

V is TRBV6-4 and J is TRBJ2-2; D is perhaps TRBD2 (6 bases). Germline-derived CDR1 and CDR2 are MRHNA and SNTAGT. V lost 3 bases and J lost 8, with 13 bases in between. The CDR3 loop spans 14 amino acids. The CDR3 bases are TGTGCCAGCAGTGAACAAGGCGGGACGGGGGAGCTGTTTTTT. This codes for CASSEQGGTGELFF.

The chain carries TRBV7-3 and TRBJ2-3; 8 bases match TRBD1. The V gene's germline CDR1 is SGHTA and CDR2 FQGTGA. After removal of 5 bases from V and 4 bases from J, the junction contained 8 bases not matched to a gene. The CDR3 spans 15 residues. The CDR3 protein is CASSQGQVFADTQYF. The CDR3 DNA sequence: TGTGCCAGCAGCCAGGGACAGGTCTTTGCAGATACGCAGTATTTT.

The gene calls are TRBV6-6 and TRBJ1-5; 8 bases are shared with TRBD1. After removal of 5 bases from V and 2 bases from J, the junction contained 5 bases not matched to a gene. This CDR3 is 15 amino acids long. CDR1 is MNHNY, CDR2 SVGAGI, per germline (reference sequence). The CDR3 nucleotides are TGTGCCAGCAGTGGCAGGGGACAGGGCAATCAGCCCCAGCATTTT. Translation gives CASSGRGQGNQPQHF.

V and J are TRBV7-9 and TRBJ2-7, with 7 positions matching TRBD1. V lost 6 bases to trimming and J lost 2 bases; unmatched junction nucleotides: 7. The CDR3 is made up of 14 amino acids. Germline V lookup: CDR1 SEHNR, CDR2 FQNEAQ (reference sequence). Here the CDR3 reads CASSHRDSPYEQYF. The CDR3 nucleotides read TGTGCCAGCAGTCACCGGGACAGCCCCTACGAGCAGTACTTC.

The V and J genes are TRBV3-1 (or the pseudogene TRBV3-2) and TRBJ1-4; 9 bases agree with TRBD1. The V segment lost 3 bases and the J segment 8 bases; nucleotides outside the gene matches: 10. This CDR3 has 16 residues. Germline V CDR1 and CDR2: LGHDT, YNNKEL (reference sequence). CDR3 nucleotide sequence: TGTGCCAGCAGCCAGGGAACGACAGGGGGTCGAGAAAAACTGTTTTTT. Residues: CASSQGTTGGREKLFF.

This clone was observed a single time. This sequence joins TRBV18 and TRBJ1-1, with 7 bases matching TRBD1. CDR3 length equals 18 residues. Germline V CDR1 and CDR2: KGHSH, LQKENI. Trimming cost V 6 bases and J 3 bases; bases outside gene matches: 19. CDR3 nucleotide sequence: TGTGCCAGCTCTCTTACCCTTCACAAACAGGGGTTGGACACTGAAGCTTTCTTT. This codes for CASSLTLHKQGLDTEAFF.

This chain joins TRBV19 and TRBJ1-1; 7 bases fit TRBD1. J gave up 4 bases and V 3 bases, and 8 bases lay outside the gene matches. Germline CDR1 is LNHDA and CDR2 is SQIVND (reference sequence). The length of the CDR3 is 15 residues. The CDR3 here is CASSIRQGGGTEAFF. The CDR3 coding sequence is TGTGCCAGTAGTATTAGGCAGGGGGGCGGCACTGAAGCTTTCTTT.

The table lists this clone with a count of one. CDR3 DNA sequence: TGTGCCAGCTACCATCCGGGACAGAGATACAATGAGCAGTTCTTC. The encoded protein is CASYHPGQRYNEQFF. J is TRBJ2-1 and V is TRBV28; TRBD1 matches 7 bases. In germline, CDR1 is MDHEN, CDR2 SYDVKM. Trimming at V came to 8 bases and at J to 4 bases, leaving 11 bases not matched to a gene. This CDR3 spans 15 amino acids.

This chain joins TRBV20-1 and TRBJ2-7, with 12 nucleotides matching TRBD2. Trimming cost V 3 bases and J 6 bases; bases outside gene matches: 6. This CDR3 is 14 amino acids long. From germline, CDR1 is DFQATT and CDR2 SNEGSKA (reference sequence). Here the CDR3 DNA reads TGCAGTGCTAGTCGTGGACTAGCGGGGAGCGAGCAGTACTTC. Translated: CSASRGLAGSEQYF.

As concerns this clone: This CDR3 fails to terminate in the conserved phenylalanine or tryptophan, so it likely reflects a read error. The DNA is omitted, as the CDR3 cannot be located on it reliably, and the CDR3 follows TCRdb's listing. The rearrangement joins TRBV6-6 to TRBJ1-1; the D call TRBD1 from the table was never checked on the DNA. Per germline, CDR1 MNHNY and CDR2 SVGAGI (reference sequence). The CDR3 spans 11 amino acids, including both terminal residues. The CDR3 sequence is CASSHGDRVTL.

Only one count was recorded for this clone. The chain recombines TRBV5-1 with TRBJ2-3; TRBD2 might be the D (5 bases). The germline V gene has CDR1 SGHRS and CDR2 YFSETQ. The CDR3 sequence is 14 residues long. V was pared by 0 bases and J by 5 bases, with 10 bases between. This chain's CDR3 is CASSLGRAEDTQYF. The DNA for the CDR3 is TGCGCCAGCAGCTTGGGGCGGGCTGAAGATACGCAGTATTTT.

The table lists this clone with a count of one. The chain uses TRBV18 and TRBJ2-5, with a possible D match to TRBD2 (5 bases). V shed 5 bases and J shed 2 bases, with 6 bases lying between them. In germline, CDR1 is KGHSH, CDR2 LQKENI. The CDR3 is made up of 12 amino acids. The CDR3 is CASSERQETQYF. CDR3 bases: TGTGCCAGCTCAGAGCGGCAAGAGACCCAGTACTTC.

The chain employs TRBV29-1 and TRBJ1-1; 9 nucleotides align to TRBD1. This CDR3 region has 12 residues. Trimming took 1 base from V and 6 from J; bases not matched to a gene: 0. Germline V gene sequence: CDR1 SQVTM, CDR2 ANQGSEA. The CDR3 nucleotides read TGCAGCGTTGAAGGGACAGGGGCTGAAGCTTTCTTT. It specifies CSVEGTGAEAFF.

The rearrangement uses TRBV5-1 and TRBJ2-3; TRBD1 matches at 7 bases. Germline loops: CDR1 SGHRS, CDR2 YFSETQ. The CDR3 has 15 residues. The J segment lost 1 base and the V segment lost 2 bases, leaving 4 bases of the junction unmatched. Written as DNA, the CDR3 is TGCGCCAGCAGCTTCCGGGACAGCCGCACAGATACGCAGTATTTT. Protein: CASSFRDSRTDTQYF.

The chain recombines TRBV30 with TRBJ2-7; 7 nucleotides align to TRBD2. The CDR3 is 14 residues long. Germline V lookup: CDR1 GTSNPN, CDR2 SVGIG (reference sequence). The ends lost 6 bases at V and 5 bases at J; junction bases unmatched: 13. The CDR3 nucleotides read TGTGCCTGCCGGGCGGCCCGCCGGGGGGACGAGCAGTACTTC. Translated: CACRAARRGDEQYF.

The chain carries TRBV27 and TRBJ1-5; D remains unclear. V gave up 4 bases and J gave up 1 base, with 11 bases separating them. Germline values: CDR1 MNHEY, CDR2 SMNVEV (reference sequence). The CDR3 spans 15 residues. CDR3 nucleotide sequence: TGTGCCAGCAGTTACGGGTGGGGAAGCAATCAGCCCCAGCATTTT. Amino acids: CASSYGWGSNQPQHF.

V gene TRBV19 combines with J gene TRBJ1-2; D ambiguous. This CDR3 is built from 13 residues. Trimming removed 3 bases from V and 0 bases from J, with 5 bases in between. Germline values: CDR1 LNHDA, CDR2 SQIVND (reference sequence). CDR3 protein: CASSIPSNYGYTF. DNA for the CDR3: TGTGCCAGTAGTATCCCATCTAACTATGGCTACACCTTC.

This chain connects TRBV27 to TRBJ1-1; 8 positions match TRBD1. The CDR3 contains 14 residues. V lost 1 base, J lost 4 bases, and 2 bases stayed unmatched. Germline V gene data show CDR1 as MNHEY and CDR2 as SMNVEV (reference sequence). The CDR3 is CASSLWTGSTEAFF. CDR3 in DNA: TGTGCCAGCAGTTTATGGACAGGGTCCACTGAAGCTTTCTTT.